Listed here are 2 T cell receptor beta chains from one sample, sequenced in a study of blood T cells in healthy people across ages. It was with a sample-barcoded 5' primer and a J-beta primer mix that a second PCR of about 7 to 12 cycles was run. From the 5' RACE reads, TCRdb called clonotypes with MiXCR, one entry per CDR3 protein. The sample comprises around 780,000 distinct CDR3 sequences, roughly three fifths of which are singletons, and 20% to 30% rests with the top ten. Material for sequencing was blood. The receptor source for this set is a man aged 40-49 years in good health.

The genes are TRBV9 and TRBJ2-2, with 7 bases lining up with TRBD1. V trimming: 3 bases; J trimming: 7 bases; junction bases outside the gene matches: 15. Germline lookup yields CDR1 SGDLS and CDR2 YYNGEE. The length of the CDR3 is 17 residues. The CDR3 bases are TGTGCCAGCAGCGGACTCATCCGGGACAGTATCGACGGGGAGCTGTTTTTT. Encoded protein: CASSGLIRDSIDGELFF.

The chain uses TRBV29-1 and TRBJ1-4; D is uncertain. Trimming stripped 3 bases from V and 5 bases from J, with 22 bases between. The CDR3 covers 17 residues. Looked up from germline, CDR1 is SQVTM and CDR2 is ANQGSEA. Here the CDR3 DNA reads TGCAGCGTTGAGGATAGCAGGCCTCCCTTCCTCAATGAAAAACTGTTTTTT. Amino acids: CSVEDSRPPFLNEKLFF.